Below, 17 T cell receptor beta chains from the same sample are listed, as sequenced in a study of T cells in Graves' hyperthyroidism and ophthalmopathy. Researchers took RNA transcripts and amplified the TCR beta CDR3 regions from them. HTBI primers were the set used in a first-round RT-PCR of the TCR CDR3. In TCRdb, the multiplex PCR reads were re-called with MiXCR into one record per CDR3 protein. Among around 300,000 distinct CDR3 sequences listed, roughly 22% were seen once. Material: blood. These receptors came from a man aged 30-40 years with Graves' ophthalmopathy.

CDR3 amino acids: CASSLAYNEQFF. The CDR3 nucleotides read TGTGCCAGCAGCTTGGCCTACAATGAGCAGTTCTTC. The chain recombines TRBV7-9 with TRBJ2-1; D not resolved. Germline CDR1 is SEHNR and CDR2 is FQNEAQ (reference sequence). This CDR3 is 12 amino acids long. Trimming removed 3 bases at V and 2 bases at J, with 2 bases between.

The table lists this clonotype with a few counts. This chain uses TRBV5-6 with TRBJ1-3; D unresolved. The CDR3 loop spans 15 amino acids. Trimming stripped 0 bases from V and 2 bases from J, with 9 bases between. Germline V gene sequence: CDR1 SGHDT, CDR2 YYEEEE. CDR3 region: CASSLDPLPGNTIYF. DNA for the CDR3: TGTGCCAGCAGCTTGGACCCGCTCCCTGGAAACACCATATATTTT. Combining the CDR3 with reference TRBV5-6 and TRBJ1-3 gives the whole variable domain DAGVTQSPTHLIKTRGQQVTLRCSPKSGHDTVSWYQQALGQGPQFIFQYYEEEERQRGNFPDRFSGHQFPNYSSELNVNALLLGDSALYLCASSLDPLPGNTIYFGEGSWLTVV.

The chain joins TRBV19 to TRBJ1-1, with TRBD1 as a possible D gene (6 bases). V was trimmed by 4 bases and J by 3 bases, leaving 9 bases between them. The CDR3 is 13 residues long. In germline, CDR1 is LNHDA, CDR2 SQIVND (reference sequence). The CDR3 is CASSTQGYTEAFF. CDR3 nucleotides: TGTGCCAGTAGTACACAGGGATACACTGAAGCTTTCTTT.

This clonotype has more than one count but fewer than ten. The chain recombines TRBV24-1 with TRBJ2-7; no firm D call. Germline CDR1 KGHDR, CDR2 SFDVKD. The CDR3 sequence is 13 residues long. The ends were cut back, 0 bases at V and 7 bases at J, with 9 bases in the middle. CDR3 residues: CATSDLHTGEQYF. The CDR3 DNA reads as TGTGCCACCAGTGATTTGCATACGGGTGAGCAGTACTTC.

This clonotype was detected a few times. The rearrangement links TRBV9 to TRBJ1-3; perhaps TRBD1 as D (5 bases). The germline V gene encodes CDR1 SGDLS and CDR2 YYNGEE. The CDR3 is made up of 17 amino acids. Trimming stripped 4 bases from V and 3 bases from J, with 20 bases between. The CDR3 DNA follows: TGTGCCAGCAGCATACCTCCACCCGGGACCGGTGGAAACACCATATATTTT. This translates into CASSIPPPGTGGNTIYF. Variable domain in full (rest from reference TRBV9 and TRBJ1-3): DSGVTQTPKHLITATGQRVTLRCSPRSGDLSVYWYQQSLDQGLQFLIQYYNGEERAKGNILERFSAQQFPDLHSELNLSSLELGDSALYFCASSIPPPGTGGNTIYFGEGSWLTVV.

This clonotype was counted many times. This CDR3 is CASTPQLGQPNTEAFF. The CDR3 nucleotides are TGTGCCAGCACCCCTCAGCTTGGACAGCCGAACACTGAAGCTTTCTTT. V usage is TRBV7-8 and J usage is TRBJ1-1, with D maybe TRBD1 (6 bases). Germline V gives CDR1 SGHVS, CDR2 FQNEAQ. V was trimmed by 7 bases and J by 1 base, leaving 19 bases between them. The CDR3 runs to 16 residues.

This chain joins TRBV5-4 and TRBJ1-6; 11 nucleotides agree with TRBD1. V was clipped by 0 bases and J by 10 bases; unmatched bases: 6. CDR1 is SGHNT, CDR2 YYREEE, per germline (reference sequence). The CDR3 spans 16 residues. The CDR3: CASSLGGTGGRSPLHF. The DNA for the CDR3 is TGTGCCAGCAGCTTGGGTGGGACAGGGGGACGGTCACCCCTCCACTTT.

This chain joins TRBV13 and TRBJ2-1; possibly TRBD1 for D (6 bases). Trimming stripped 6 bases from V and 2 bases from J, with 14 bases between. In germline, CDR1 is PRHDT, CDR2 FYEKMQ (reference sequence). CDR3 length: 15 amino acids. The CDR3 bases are TGTGCCAGCAGACGCCTGCAGGGGCCCTACAATGAGCAGTTCTTC. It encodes CASRRLQGPYNEQFF.

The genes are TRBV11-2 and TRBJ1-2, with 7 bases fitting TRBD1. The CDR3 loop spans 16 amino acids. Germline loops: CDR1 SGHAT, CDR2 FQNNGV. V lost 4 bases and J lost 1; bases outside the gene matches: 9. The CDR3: CASSWVPGQLNYGYTF. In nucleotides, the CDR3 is TGTGCCAGCAGCTGGGTTCCGGGACAGCTTAACTATGGCTACACCTTC.

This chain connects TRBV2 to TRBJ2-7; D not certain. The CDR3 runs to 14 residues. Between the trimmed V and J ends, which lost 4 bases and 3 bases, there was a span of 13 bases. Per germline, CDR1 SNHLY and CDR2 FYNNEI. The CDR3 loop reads CASSGGNFVYEQYF. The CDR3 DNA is TGTGCCAGCAGTGGCGGCAACTTTGTCTACGAGCAGTACTTC.

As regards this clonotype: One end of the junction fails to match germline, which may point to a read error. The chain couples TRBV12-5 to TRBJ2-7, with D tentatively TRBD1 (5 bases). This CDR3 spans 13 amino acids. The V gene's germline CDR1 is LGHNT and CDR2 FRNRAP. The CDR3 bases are TGTGCTGGTGGTCGGACGGACACCTACGAGCAGTACTTC. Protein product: CAGGRTDTYEQYF.

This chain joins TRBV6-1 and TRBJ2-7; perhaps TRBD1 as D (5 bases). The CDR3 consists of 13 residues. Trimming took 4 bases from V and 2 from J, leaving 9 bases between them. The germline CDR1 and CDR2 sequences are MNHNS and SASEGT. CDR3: CASSGGLPYEQYF. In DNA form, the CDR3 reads TGTGCCAGCAGTGGGGGCCTTCCCTACGAGCAGTACTTC.

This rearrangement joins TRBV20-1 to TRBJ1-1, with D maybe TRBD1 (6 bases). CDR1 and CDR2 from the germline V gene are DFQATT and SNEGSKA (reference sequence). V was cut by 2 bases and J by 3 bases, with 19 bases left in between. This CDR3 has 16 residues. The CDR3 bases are TGCAGTGCTAGAACGAGTAACAGGGTCGGGGACACTGAAGCTTTCTTT. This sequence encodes CSARTSNRVGDTEAFF.

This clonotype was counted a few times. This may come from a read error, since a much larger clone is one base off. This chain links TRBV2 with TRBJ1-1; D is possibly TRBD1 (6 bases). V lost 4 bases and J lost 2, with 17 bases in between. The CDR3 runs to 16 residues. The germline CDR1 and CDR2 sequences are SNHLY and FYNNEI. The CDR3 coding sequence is TGTGCCAGCAGTGCAGGACGGGGGGCCGCAAACACTGAAGCTTTCTTT. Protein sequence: CASSAGRGAANTEAFF.

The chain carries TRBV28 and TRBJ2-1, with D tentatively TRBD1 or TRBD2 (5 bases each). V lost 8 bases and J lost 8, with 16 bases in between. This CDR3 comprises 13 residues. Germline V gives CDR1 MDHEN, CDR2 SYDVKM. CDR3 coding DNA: TGTGCCAGCCGCCGGGACCCCACCGATGAGCAGTTCTTC. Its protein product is CASRRDPTDEQFF.

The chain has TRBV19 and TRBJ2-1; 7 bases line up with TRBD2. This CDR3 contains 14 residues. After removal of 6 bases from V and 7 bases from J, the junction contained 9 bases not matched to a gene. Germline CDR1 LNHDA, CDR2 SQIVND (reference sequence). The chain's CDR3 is CASRASGPLNEQFF. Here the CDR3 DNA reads TGTGCCAGTAGAGCTAGCGGCCCCTTGAATGAGCAGTTCTTC.

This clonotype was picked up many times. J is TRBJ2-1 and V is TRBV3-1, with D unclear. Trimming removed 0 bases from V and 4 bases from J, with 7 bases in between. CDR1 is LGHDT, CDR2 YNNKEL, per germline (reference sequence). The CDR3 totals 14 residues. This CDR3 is CASSQDWSYNEQFF. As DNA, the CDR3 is TGTGCCAGCAGCCAAGATTGGTCTTACAATGAGCAGTTCTTC.